The clone carrying this TCR beta chain has a single count. The entry originates in a study of blood T cell repertoires in COVID-19. On the study more broadly: COVID-19 samples collected from the United States, Italy and Spain covered acute and convalescent phases.

CDR1 SGHTA and CDR2 FQGNSA come from the germline V gene. The CDR3 runs 15 residues. V was pared by 0 bases and J by 12 bases, with 18 bases between. The repertoire was sequenced with immunoSEQ multiplex PCR; TCRdb's copy has only in-frame clones and lacks some. Among about 140,000 clones, around 81% were seen once, and the ten largest hold around 8.5%. This clonotype was sampled from a human donor in a cohort sampled during active COVID-19. Source material: peripheral blood. V and J are TRBV7-2 and TRBJ2-1; TRBD1 might be the D (5 bases). CDR3 residues: CASSLARHRRGSQFF. The DNA of the CDR3 is TGTGCCAGCAGCTTAGCAAGGCACAGGCGCGGTTCGCAGTTCTTC.